These 15 T cell receptor beta chains share one sample of origin, sequenced in a study of blood T cell repertoires in COVID-19 (TCRdb year 2020). Library creation used the immunoSEQ multiplex PCR assay. The clones in this table, taken by TCRdb from immuneACCESS, are in-frame only. Not every clone is retained; where verified, under half of the shortfall comes from an unresolved V gene, and the cause of the rest is unknown. The sample records roughly 99,000 clones, roughly 90% of which are singletons. The ten largest clones add up to approximately 5% of the sample. Material: peripheral blood. The receptors derive from a man aged 40-55 years with active or convalescent COVID-19.

The rearrangement links TRBV19 to TRBJ1-5, with D hard to call. Germline V gene sequence: CDR1 LNHDA, CDR2 SQIVND (reference sequence). The CDR3 length is 14 residues. Trimming pared 7 bases from V and 7 bases from J, leaving 17 bases between. The CDR3 here is CASTSPGIRQPQHF. CDR3 nucleotide sequence: TGTGCCAGTACCTCCCCGGGGATTAGGCAGCCCCAGCATTTT.

The chain employs TRBV15 and TRBJ2-5, with D perhaps matching TRBD2 (6 bases). The germline V gene has CDR1 LNHNV and CDR2 YYDKDF (reference sequence). The CDR3 covers 16 residues. Trimming left V 0 bases short and J 5 bases short, with 16 bases between. Here the CDR3 DNA reads TGTGCCACCAGCAGAGATGGGACTGGAACCGCGGAGACCCAGTACTTC. Its translation is CATSRDGTGTAETQYF.

The V call is TRBV7-9, the J call TRBJ2-1; 7 nucleotides agree with TRBD1. The CDR3 runs to 14 residues. Germline CDR1 and CDR2: SEHNR and FQNEAQ (reference sequence). Trimming cost V 0 bases and J 7 bases; bases outside gene matches: 3. CDR3 protein: CASSLAVRGNEQFF. The CDR3 region has the DNA TGTGCCAGCAGCTTAGCTGTCAGGGGGAATGAGCAGTTCTTC. Looking up the rest from reference TRBV7-9 and TRBJ2-1 gives the full variable domain: DTGVSQNPRHKITKRGQNVTFRCDPISEHNRLYWYRQTLGQGPEFLTYFQNEAQLEKSRLLSDRFSAERPKGSFSTLEIQRTEQGDSAMYLCASSLAVRGNEQFFGPGTRLTVL.

The genes are TRBV6-2 or TRBV6-3 and TRBJ1-1; 9 bases agree with TRBD1. Germline V gene lookup returns CDR1 MNHEY and CDR2 SVGEGT. This CDR3 is 16 amino acids long. J was trimmed by 2 bases and V by 4 bases; bases with no gene match: 8. The CDR3 bases are TGTGCCAGCAGTTGGGACAGGGAGATCCTTAACACTGAAGCTTTCTTT. Translated: CASSWDREILNTEAFF.

The chain carries TRBV12-3 or TRBV12-4 and TRBJ1-1, with TRBD1 identical over 8 bases. This CDR3 has 12 amino acids. After removal of 5 bases from V and 7 bases from J, the junction contained 3 bases not matched to a gene. The CDR3 loop is CASSAGTGEAFF. CDR3 DNA sequence: TGTGCCAGCAGTGCCGGGACAGGTGAAGCTTTCTTT.

V is TRBV2 and J is TRBJ2-3, with 10 bases matching TRBD2. With 6 bases clipped from V and 0 bases from J, the junction kept 6 bases outside the gene matches. The germline gives CDR1 SNHLY, CDR2 FYNNEI. The CDR3 covers 16 residues. DNA of the CDR3: TGTGCCAGCAGGGTGGGACTAGCGAGCAGCACAGATACGCAGTATTTT. This translates into CASRVGLASSTDTQYF. Full variable domain (remainder filled in from reference TRBV2 and TRBJ2-3): EPEVTQTPSHQVTQMGQEVILRCVPISNHLYFYWYRQILGQKVEFLVSFYNNEISEKSEIFDDQFSVERPDGSNFTLKIRSTKLEDSAMYFCASRVGLASSTDTQYFGPGTRLTVL.

J is TRBJ1-2 and V is TRBV20-1, with 7 bases aligning to TRBD1. The germline V gene encodes CDR1 DFQATT and CDR2 SNEGSKA (reference sequence). The CDR3 extends over 11 amino acids. CDR3: CRPGGLSGYTF. In nucleotides, the CDR3 is TGCAGGCCAGGGGGGCTCTCTGGCTACACCTTC.

This chain joins TRBV25-1 and TRBJ2-7, with 8 bases identical to TRBD1. There are 15 residues in the CDR3. Germline CDR1 reads MGHDK; CDR2 reads SYGVNS. With 5 bases clipped from V and 6 bases from J, the junction kept 12 bases outside the gene matches. The CDR3 nucleotides are TGTGCCAGCAGTACGCAGGGGGCGCGAATAGCCGAGCAGTACTTC. It is translated as CASSTQGARIAEQYF.

The chain couples TRBV6-2 or TRBV6-3 to TRBJ1-1, with 7 bases that match TRBD1. CDR1 and CDR2 (germline): MNHEY, SVGEGT. V lost 5 bases, J lost 3 bases, and 6 bases stayed unmatched. The CDR3 length is 14 residues. The CDR3 loop is CASSSGQAYTEAFF. For the CDR3, the DNA is TGTGCCAGCAGTAGCGGACAGGCGTACACTGAAGCTTTCTTT.

The chain has TRBV6-2 or TRBV6-3 and TRBJ2-1; 12 nucleotides agree with TRBD2. CDR3 length: 13 amino acids. V was clipped by 5 bases and J by 13 bases; unmatched bases: 6. Germline V gene lookup returns CDR1 MNHEY and CDR2 SVGEGT. The CDR3 DNA reads as TGTGCCAGCAGTCGACTAGCGGGAGTTTATCAGTTCTTC. Protein product: CASSRLAGVYQFF.

V is TRBV6-1 and J is TRBJ2-1; a weak D match, TRBD2 (6 bases). Trimming took off 4 bases at V and 4 bases at J, with 17 bases between the two ends. The CDR3 runs to 16 residues. The germline V gene encodes CDR1 MNHNS and CDR2 SASEGT. CDR3 sequence: CASSGGGGGSYNEQFF. As DNA, the CDR3 is TGTGCCAGCAGTGGGGGAGGTGGGGGGAGTTACAATGAGCAGTTCTTC.

The rearrangement uses TRBV10-3 and TRBJ1-6; D ambiguous. V was shortened by 10 bases and J by 4 bases, with 11 bases between the two germline ends. Germline V gives CDR1 ENHRY, CDR2 SYGVKD. This CDR3 has 13 residues. CDR3 loop: CATLSSYNSPLHF. The DNA of the CDR3 is TGTGCCACACTTAGTAGTTATAATTCACCCCTCCACTTT.

This rearrangement joins TRBV24-1 to TRBJ1-4, with 8 bases identical to TRBD1. The V segment lost 9 bases and the J segment 10 bases; nucleotides outside the gene matches: 15. This CDR3 region has 15 residues. Germline CDR1 is KGHDR and CDR2 is SFDVKD. In DNA form, the CDR3 reads TGTGCCACCTCGATCGCGACAGGGGCCTCCGGAAAACTGTTTTTT. Translating it yields CATSIATGASGKLFF.

The chain has TRBV28 and TRBJ1-2; maybe TRBD1 (5 bases). Germline lookup yields CDR1 MDHEN and CDR2 SYDVKM. With 7 bases removed from V and 4 bases from J, the gap between germline ends came to 10 bases. The CDR3 totals 12 residues. The CDR3 reads CASMQGSYGYTF. The CDR3 DNA follows: TGTGCCAGCATGCAGGGAAGCTATGGCTACACCTTC.

The chain is built from TRBV28 and TRBJ2-1, with D maybe TRBD2 (7 bases). Germline CDR1 reads MDHEN; CDR2 reads SYDVKM. V dropped 9 bases and J dropped 0 bases, with 21 bases sitting between them. This CDR3 comprises 17 residues. This CDR3 reads CASLTGGGSASYNEQFF. DNA for the CDR3: TGTGCCAGTCTCACGGGGGGCGGGTCGGCCTCCTACAATGAGCAGTTCTTC.